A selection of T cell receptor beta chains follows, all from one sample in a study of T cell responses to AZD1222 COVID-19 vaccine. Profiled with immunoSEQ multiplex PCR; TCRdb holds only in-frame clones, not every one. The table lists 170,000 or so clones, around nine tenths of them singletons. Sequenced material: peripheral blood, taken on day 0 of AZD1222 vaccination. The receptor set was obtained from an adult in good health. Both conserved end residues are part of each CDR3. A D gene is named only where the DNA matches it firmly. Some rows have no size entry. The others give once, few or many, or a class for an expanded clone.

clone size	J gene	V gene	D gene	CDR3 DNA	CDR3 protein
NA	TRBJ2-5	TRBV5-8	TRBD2	TGTGCCAGCAGCTTAGGGGCCGGGAGCGGGGGGTACCAAGAGACCCAGTACTTC	CASSLGAGSGGYQETQYF
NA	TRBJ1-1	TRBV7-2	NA	TGTGCCAGCAGCGCTATTCTTATGAACACTGAAGCTTTCTTT	CASSAILMNTEAFF
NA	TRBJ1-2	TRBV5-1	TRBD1	TGCGCCAGCAGCCCAGGGGGCACTGCCCAGTATGGCTACACCTTC	CASSPGGTAQYGYTF
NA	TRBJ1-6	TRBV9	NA	TGTGCCAGCAGCAAACTCGCGGGACACCAAGAGAATTCACCCCTCCACTTT	CASSKLAGHQENSPLHF
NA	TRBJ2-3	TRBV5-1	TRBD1	TGCGCCAGCAGCTACGGACAGGGCGAACCAGATACGCAGTATTTT	CASSYGQGEPDTQYF
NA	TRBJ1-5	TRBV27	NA	TGTGCCAGCAGTTTGGGTGCAGGGAGTCAGCCCCAGCATTTT	CASSLGAGSQPQHF
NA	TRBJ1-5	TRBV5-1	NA	TGCGCCAGCAGCTACGGACATAAGGAGCAGCCCCAGCATTTT	CASSYGHKEQPQHF
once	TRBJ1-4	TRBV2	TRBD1	TGTGCCAGCAATAGGGACAGCGCTGAAAAACTGTTTTTT	CASNRDSAEKLFF
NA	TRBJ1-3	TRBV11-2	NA	TGTGCCAGCAGCTTAGATCGTTCAGGAGGGTACACCATATATTTT	CASSLDRSGGYTIYF
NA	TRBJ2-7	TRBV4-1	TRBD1	TGCGCCAGCAGCCAAGATTCAGGACAGGGGGATCAGTACTTC	CASSQDSGQGDQYF
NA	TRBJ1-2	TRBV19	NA	TGTGCCAGTAGTATAGAGCCCGGGAATGGCTACACCTTC	CASSIEPGNGYTF
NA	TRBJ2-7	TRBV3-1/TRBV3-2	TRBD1	TGTGCCAGCAGCCAAGGCGGACAGGGAAGATACGAGCAGTACTTC	CASSQGGQGRYEQYF
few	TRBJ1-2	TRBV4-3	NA	TGCGCCAGCAGCCAAGATTTCTCCGGGCCTAACTATGGCTACACCTTC	CASSQDFSGPNYGYTF
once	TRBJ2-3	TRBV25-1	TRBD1	TGTGCCAGCAGTGAATTCACAGGGGGCACAGATACGCAGTATTTT	CASSEFTGGTDTQYF
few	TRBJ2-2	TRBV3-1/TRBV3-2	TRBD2	TGTGCCAGCAGCCCCAACCCGGCGGGGGGGCTAAAACTCTACACCGGGGAGCTGTTTTTT	CASSPNPAGGLKLYTGELFF
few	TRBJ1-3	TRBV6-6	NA	TGTGCCAGCAGCCCCCTATCAGCTGGAAACACCATATATTTT	CASSPLSAGNTIYF
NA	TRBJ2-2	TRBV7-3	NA	TGTGCCAGCAGGCAGCAGCATACTAACACCGGGGAGCTGTTTTTT	CASRQQHTNTGELFF
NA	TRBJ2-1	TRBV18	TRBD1	TGTGCCAGCTCACCAGTCAGGGGGGAGCAGTTCTTC	CASSPVRGEQFF
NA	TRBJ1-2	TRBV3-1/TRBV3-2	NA	TGTGCCAGCAGCCAAGATTGGCCCCGGGCGGCTAACTATGGCTACACCTTC	CASSQDWPRAANYGYTF
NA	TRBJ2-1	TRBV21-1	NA	TGTGCCAGCAGCAAAAGTCCTAGTAATGAGCAGTTCTTC	CASSKSPSNEQFF
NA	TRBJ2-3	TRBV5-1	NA	TGCGCCAGCAGCTTGGGGGCCAGTGTAGATACGCAGTATTTT	CASSLGASVDTQYF
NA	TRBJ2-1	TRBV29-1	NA	TGCAGCTTCGGTGAGGGGAATGAGCAGTTCTTC	CSFGEGNEQFF
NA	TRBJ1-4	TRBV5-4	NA	TGTGCCAGCAGCTTGGGGGGAGATAATGAAAAACTGTTTTTT	CASSLGGDNEKLFF
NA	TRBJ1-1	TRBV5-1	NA	TGCGCCAGCAGCTTTCAGGACGGACTGAACACTGAAGCTTTCTTT	CASSFQDGLNTEAFF
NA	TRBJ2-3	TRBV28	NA	TGTGCCAGCAGTTTACGATCTAGCCCGGCAGATACGCAGTATTTT	CASSLRSSPADTQYF
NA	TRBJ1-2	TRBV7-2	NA	TGTGCCAGCAGCCGCTCGGGGCCGACGCTTCCTAACTATGGCTACACCTTC	CASSRSGPTLPNYGYTF
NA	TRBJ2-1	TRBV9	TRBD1	TGTGCCAGCAGCGTAGGAAACAGGGGTTACAATGAGCAGTTCTTC	CASSVGNRGYNEQFF
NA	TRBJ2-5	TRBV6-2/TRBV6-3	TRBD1	TGTGCCAGCAGTCCGGGGACAGCCTCTAGGGAGACCCAGTACTTC	CASSPGTASRETQYF
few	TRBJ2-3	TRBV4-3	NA	TGCGCCAGCAGCCAGGACACCGGAACCACAGATACGCAGTATTTT	CASSQDTGTTDTQYF
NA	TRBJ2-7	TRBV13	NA	TGTGCCAGCAGCTTAGAGAAACGAACCTACGAGCAGTACTTC	CASSLEKRTYEQYF
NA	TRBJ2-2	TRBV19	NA	TGTGCCAGTAGTACGCGGTCCGGGGAGCTGTTTTTT	CASSTRSGELFF
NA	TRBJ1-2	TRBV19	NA	TGTGCCAGTAGTCCCTCCCTGCAGGGCCTAACCCACTTC	CASSPSLQGLTHF
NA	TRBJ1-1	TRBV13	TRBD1	TGTGCCAGCAGCTCGACAGGGGAGGCGGACACTGAAGCTTTCTTT	CASSSTGEADTEAFF